This is a list of T cell receptor beta chains from one sample in a study of blood T cell repertoires in COVID-19. Sequenced by immunoSEQ multiplex PCR; TCRdb stores in-frame clones only, minus some. The sample has around 63,000 clones, roughly 90% seen once; the top ten hold over 3.5%. Sample: peripheral blood. The source is a man aged 45 to 65 with active COVID-19. Both conserved end residues are part of each CDR3. A D gene is named only where the DNA matches it firmly. Not every row has a clone size; where given, it reads once, few, many or a size class.

clone_size	v_call	j_call	d_call	cdr3_nt	cdr3_aa
NA	TRBV2	TRBJ2-7	NA	TGTGCCAGCAGTGAAGTTTTCACCTACGAGCAGTACTTC	CASSEVFTYEQYF
NA	TRBV5-1	TRBJ1-1	NA	TGCGCCAGCAGCTTGGTCCCAGGGGACACTGAAGCTTTCTTT	CASSLVPGDTEAFF
NA	TRBV7-2	TRBJ1-1	NA	TGTGCCAGCAGCGGGGGGAGAATGAACACTGAAGCTTTCTTT	CASSGGRMNTEAFF
once	TRBV5-6	TRBJ2-7	TRBD1	TGTGCCAGCAGCCCGCAGACAGGGGGCAAGGGCGAGCAGTACTTC	CASSPQTGGKGEQYF
NA	TRBV19	TRBJ1-5	NA	TGTGCCAGTAGTATGGTGGGGGCTCAGCCCCAGCATTTT	CASSMVGAQPQHF
NA	TRBV5-1	TRBJ2-3	NA	TGCGCCAGCAGCCCCGTTGGGGGGGGCCTCACAGATACGCAGTATTTT	CASSPVGGGLTDTQYF
NA	TRBV6-5	TRBJ1-1	TRBD1	TGTGCCAGCAGTTCCGAAACAGGGGTGATCTCCACTGAAGCTTTCTTT	CASSSETGVISTEAFF
few	TRBV20-1	TRBJ1-5	TRBD1	TGCAGTGCTAGTGGAGGGGGCGCATCGCGGGAGCCCCAGCATTTT	CSASGGGASREPQHF
NA	TRBV9	TRBJ2-5	TRBD2	TGTGCCAGCAGCGGCCTCGGGGGGGAGACCCAGTACTTC	CASSGLGGETQYF
NA	TRBV7-6	TRBJ2-2	NA	TGTGCCAGCAGCTTAGCCGGCGTGGGGGGAACGGTACTGTTTTTT	CASSLAGVGGTVLFF
NA	TRBV6-5	TRBJ2-1	NA	TGTGCCAGCAGCATCCCAGGGGGGAATGAGCAGTTCTTC	CASSIPGGNEQFF
NA	TRBV30	TRBJ2-5	TRBD1	TGTGCCTTAGAACAGGGGGCTGGGGAGACCCAGTACTTC	CALEQGAGETQYF
once	TRBV4-1	TRBJ2-7	NA	TGCGCCAGCAGCCAGCTCGGGGGGCCTCGGGAGCAGTACTTC	CASSQLGGPREQYF
NA	TRBV6-5	TRBJ2-4	NA	TGTGCCAGCCGAGGACAGCAAAACATTCAGTACTTC	CASRGQQNIQYF
NA	TRBV9	TRBJ1-2	TRBD1	TGTGCCAGCAGCGTAGAGTCGTGGAGGACAGGGACCTATGGCTACACCTTC	CASSVESWRTGTYGYTF
NA	TRBV6-6	TRBJ1-1	NA	TGTGCCCTAAAGGTCGAGGGGGATGGCCTCGAAGCTTTCTTT	CALKVEGDGLEAFF
NA	TRBV7-2	TRBJ2-2	TRBD2	TGTGCCAGCAGCTTAAACGGGGGGTCGAACACCGGGGAGCTGTTTTTT	CASSLNGGSNTGELFF
NA	TRBV4-3	TRBJ2-7	NA	TGCGCCAGCAGCCAAGATTCGGCAGGGAACTACGAGCAGTACTTC	CASSQDSAGNYEQYF
NA	TRBV7-8	TRBJ1-1	NA	TGTGCCAGCAGCTCCACTCCCGGGGGACGGGTAGAAGCTTTCTTT	CASSSTPGGRVEAFF
NA	TRBV5-1	TRBJ2-1	TRBD1	TGCGCCAGCAGCTCCGGACAGGGGGCTTTCTACAATGAGCAGTTCTTC	CASSSGQGAFYNEQFF
once	TRBV18	TRBJ2-1	TRBD2	TGTGCCAGCTCACCTCGGGCTAGCGGGGGGGCCCACAATGAGCAGTTCTTC	CASSPRASGGAHNEQFF
NA	TRBV7-6	TRBJ1-4	TRBD1	TGTGCCAGCAGCCCAGGGACAGTAGGAACTAATGAAAAACTGTTTTTT	CASSPGTVGTNEKLFF
NA	TRBV19	TRBJ1-4	TRBD1	TGTGCCAGTAGTTCGCGAACCGGGACAGGAATTGGAAAACTGTTTTTT	CASSSRTGTGIGKLFF
NA	TRBV6-5	TRBJ2-5	NA	TGTGCCAGCAGTTACTTACCAGGGGCAGGGACCCAGTACTTC	CASSYLPGAGTQYF
NA	TRBV29-1	TRBJ1-1	NA	TGCAGCGTTGAGGGGCAGGGGTCCCCTTACACTGAAGCTTTCTTT	CSVEGQGSPYTEAFF
NA	TRBV2	TRBJ2-3	NA	TGTGCCAGCAGTTCGGGACTTCTTCTTAGCACAGATACGCAGTATTTT	CASSSGLLLSTDTQYF
once	TRBV7-2	TRBJ2-7	TRBD2	TGTGCCAGCAGCCTACTAGCGGGGGATACCTACGAGCAGTACTTC	CASSLLAGDTYEQYF
NA	TRBV3-1/TRBV3-2	TRBJ2-7	TRBD2	TGTGCCAGCAGCTCAAGAGGGGTCACTAGCGGGGGGACAACCTACGAGCAGTACTTC	CASSSRGVTSGGTTYEQYF
NA	TRBV29-1	TRBJ2-2	TRBD2	TGCAGCGTTGTGGGGGATGGCGGGCTAGCGGGGAAGAACACCGGGGAGCTGTTTTTT	CSVVGDGGLAGKNTGELFF
NA	TRBV3-1/TRBV3-2	TRBJ2-3	NA	TGTGCCAGCAGCCCTCGAGGAGGCGCAGATACGCAGTATTTT	CASSPRGGADTQYF
NA	TRBV6-5	TRBJ1-2	TRBD1	TGTGCCAGCCAAGCCGCGGGACAGTATGGCTACACCTTC	CASQAAGQYGYTF
NA	TRBV18	TRBJ1-1	NA	TGTGCCAGCTCACCACCGGTGTATACGGGAGGGGACACTGAAGCTTTCTTT	CASSPPVYTGGDTEAFF
NA	TRBV5-4	TRBJ1-6	TRBD1	TGTGCCAGCAGCAAGGGACAGGTCGATAATTCACCCCTCCACTTT	CASSKGQVDNSPLHF
NA	TRBV13	TRBJ1-6	TRBD1	TGTGCCAGCAGTTCGAGCCGGGACAGCTCCTATAATTCACCCCTCCACTTT	CASSSSRDSSYNSPLHF
NA	TRBV6-5	TRBJ2-3	TRBD1	TGTGCCAGCAGTTGGACAGGGGGCACAGATACGCAGTATTTT	CASSWTGGTDTQYF
NA	TRBV3-1/TRBV3-2	TRBJ2-7	NA	TGTGCCAGCAGCCAACGAGGGCGACGCGAGCAGTACTTC	CASSQRGRREQYF
once	TRBV30	TRBJ2-1	TRBD2	TGTGCCTGGAGTGGGGGTAGCGGGGTTTCCGGCTCCTACAATGAGCAGTTCTTC	CAWSGGSGVSGSYNEQFF
NA	TRBV6-6	TRBJ2-7	NA	TGTGCCAGCAGTTATCTTGGCAGGGCCTCCTACGAGCAGTACTTC	CASSYLGRASYEQYF
few	TRBV19	TRBJ2-7	NA	TGTGCCACCATGGACTCTAACCTCTACGAGCAGTACTTC	CATMDSNLYEQYF
NA	TRBV5-5	TRBJ2-3	NA	TGTGCCAGCAGCTTGAGGGGTAGCACAGATACGCAGTATTTT	CASSLRGSTDTQYF
NA	TRBV5-8	TRBJ1-2	NA	TGTGCCAGCAGCTCTGGAGGGCTAGTCCCGGGAGACTATGGCTACACCTTC	CASSSGGLVPGDYGYTF
NA	TRBV7-7	TRBJ2-1	NA	TGTGCTAGCAGCTTAGCGCTGGGAGAACGTTACAATGAGCAGTTCTTC	CASSLALGERYNEQFF
NA	TRBV6-5	TRBJ1-1	NA	TGTGCCAGCAGAGTAGTAGGGGGCACTGAAGCTTTCTTT	CASRVVGGTEAFF
NA	TRBV9	TRBJ1-5	NA	TGTGCCAGCAGCGTAGGAAGGGGCCCTCAGCCCCAGCATTTT	CASSVGRGPQPQHF
NA	TRBV7-2	TRBJ2-3	TRBD2	TGTGCCAGCAGCTCCTTAGCGGGGGGGGGCACAGATACGCAGTATTTT	CASSSLAGGGTDTQYF
NA	TRBV4-2	TRBJ2-5	TRBD2	TGTGCCAGCAGCCAAGCCACTCATGCATCGGGGGGGGAGACCCAGTACTTC	CASSQATHASGGETQYF
few	TRBV7-3	TRBJ2-2	NA	TGTGCCAGCAGCCGGGGCGGGGACACCGGGGAGCTGTTTTTT	CASSRGGDTGELFF
NA	TRBV6-5	TRBJ1-1	TRBD1	TGTGCCAGCAGTTACGTGGGACAGGGGGAGGGAAAAGCTTTCTTT	CASSYVGQGEGKAFF
NA	TRBV18	TRBJ1-3	TRBD1	TGTGCCAGCTCATCCCGGGACAGGGCTGGAAACACCATATATTTT	CASSSRDRAGNTIYF
NA	TRBV12-3/TRBV12-4	TRBJ1-2	TRBD1	TGTGCCAGCAGCCTACAGGGGGCCGCTTTGACCTTC	CASSLQGAALTF
NA	TRBV9	TRBJ1-2	TRBD1	TGTGCCAGCAGCGTAGGAGTGGACAGGGGCTATGGCTACACCTTC	CASSVGVDRGYGYTF
few	TRBV14	TRBJ2-3	NA	TGTGCCAGCAGCCAAGGTTATGCGACAGATACGCAGTATTTT	CASSQGYATDTQYF
NA	TRBV6-2/TRBV6-3	TRBJ1-6	TRBD1	TGTGCCAGCAGTTCCCTCCGGGACAGACATTCACCCCTCCACTTT	CASSSLRDRHSPLHF
once	TRBV2	TRBJ2-7	NA	TGTGCCAGCCGCTTAGACACCGACTACGAGCAGTACTTC	CASRLDTDYEQYF